This T cell receptor (beta chain) came from a study of blood T cell repertoires in COVID-19. Study-level information: Donors in the United States, Italy and Spain gave samples during acute or convalescent COVID-19. The cDNA or gDNA used as material had been derived from T cells, B-cell-depleted T cells, or PBMCs.

Germline V gene lookup returns CDR1 MGHRA and CDR2 YSYEKL. The CDR3 has 14 amino acids. V was clipped by 6 bases and J by 2 bases; unmatched bases: 5. Authors' data handling: It was from reference gene primer amplification that nucleated cell counts were estimated. Some clones are missing from TCRdb's copy, which holds only in-frame ones; the method was immunoSEQ multiplex PCR. V, J and clone size are those of that table, while D and trimming were read from the DNA. The table has nearly 350,000 clones, around 91% seen once. Specimen: peripheral blood. V is TRBV4-1 and J is TRBJ2-3, with 7 bases identical to TRBD2. This TCR was sampled from a young woman who had recovered from COVID-19. CDR3 sequence reads: CASRELAYTDTQYF. The CDR3 DNA reads TGCGCCAGCAGGGAACTAGCGTACACAGATACGCAGTATTTT.